These 7 T cell receptor beta chains came from one sample sequenced in a study of preoperative IRX-2 immunotherapy in early breast cancer. Libraries were prepared by immunoSEQ multiplex PCR; TCRdb keeps only in-frame clonotypes and omits some of them. The table has approximately 100,000 clones, around 86% seen once; the top ten hold over 2%. Stated treatment: preoperative locoregional IRX-2 cytokine immunotherapy. Here the sequenced sample was tumor tissue, taken after IRX-2 immunotherapy. Receptor source: a human donor with breast cancer.

This clone was found a few times. The CDR3 DNA reads TGTGCCTGGGGAGGGGGCACTGAAGCTTTCTTT. Protein product: CAWGGGTEAFF. J is TRBJ1-1 and V is TRBV30, with a weak D call TRBD1 (6 bases). The germline V gene has CDR1 GTSNPN and CDR2 SVGIG (reference sequence). V lost 5 bases, J lost 4 bases, and 8 bases lay in between. This CDR3 contains 11 residues.

The chain has TRBV19 and TRBJ1-5; weak D call: TRBD1 (5 bases). This CDR3 spans 17 amino acids. Germline V gene lookup returns CDR1 LNHDA and CDR2 SQIVND (reference sequence). V dropped 7 bases and J dropped 2 bases, with 21 bases sitting between them. The CDR3 protein is CASIEAAGTLRNQPQHF. Written as DNA, the CDR3 is TGTGCCAGTATAGAGGCCGCCGGGACTTTGCGCAATCAGCCCCAGCATTTT.

V and J are TRBV18 and TRBJ2-7, with 8 bases fitting TRBD1. V shed 5 bases, J shed 3 bases, and the junction held 6 bases outside the gene matches. The CDR3 is 14 residues long. In germline, CDR1 is KGHSH, CDR2 LQKENI. The CDR3 DNA reads as TGTGCCAGCTCATTAACAGGACAGGGCTACGAGCAGTACTTC. Translation gives CASSLTGQGYEQYF.

The DNA for the CDR3 is TGCGCCAGCTCGAGACAGGGGATGAATCCCTACGAGCAGTACTTC. It specifies CASSRQGMNPYEQYF. The chain is built from TRBV5-1 and TRBJ2-7; 8 bases fit TRBD1. After removal of 7 bases from V and 2 bases from J, the junction contained 11 bases not matched to a gene. This CDR3 spans 15 amino acids. Germline V lookup: CDR1 SGHRS, CDR2 YFSETQ.

The chain recombines TRBV14 with TRBJ1-2, with D perhaps matching TRBD1 (6 bases). The V end was cut by 1 base, the J end by 5 bases, with 14 bases between. This CDR3 is 15 amino acids long. Germline values: CDR1 SGHDN, CDR2 FVKESK. CDR3 sequence: CASSQAGGRAYGYTF. The DNA of the CDR3 is TGTGCCAGCAGCCAAGCCGGGGGCAGGGCTTATGGCTACACCTTC. Full variable domain (missing parts from reference TRBV14 and TRBJ1-2): EAGVTQFPSHSVIEKGQTVTLRCDPISGHDNLYWYRRVMGKEIKFLLHFVKESKQDESGMPNNRFLAERTGGTYSTLKVQPAELEDSGVYFCASSQAGGRAYGYTFGSGTRLTVV.

The chain employs TRBV5-1 and TRBJ1-1, with unresolved D. The ends were cut back, 0 bases at V and 1 base at J, with 7 bases in the middle. CDR3 length: 14 amino acids. From germline, CDR1 is SGHRS and CDR2 YFSETQ. In DNA form, the CDR3 reads TGCGCCAGCAGCTTGGAACAACCGAACACTGAAGCTTTCTTT. Its protein is CASSLEQPNTEAFF. The full variable domain, its missing parts supplied by reference TRBV5-1 and TRBJ1-1, is KAGVTQTPRYLIKTRGQQVTLSCSPISGHRSVSWYQQTPGQGLQFLFEYFSETQRNKGNFPGRFSGRQFSNSRSEMNVSTLELGDSALYLCASSLEQPNTEAFFGQGTRLTVV.

A few counts support this clone. The chain links TRBV11-1 to TRBJ2-7; TRBD2 agrees at 10 bases. The CDR3 spans 14 residues. J lost 4 bases, V lost 8 bases, and 8 bases had no gene match. Germline V gene sequence: CDR1 SGHAT, CDR2 FQDESV (reference sequence). The CDR3 here is CASAPLSGGYEQYF. The CDR3 DNA follows: TGTGCCAGCGCTCCACTTAGCGGGGGGTACGAGCAGTACTTC. The full variable domain, completed using reference TRBV11-1 and TRBJ2-7, is EAEVAQSPRYKITEKSQAVAFWCDPISGHATLYWYRQILGQGPELLVQFQDESVVDDSQLPKDRFSAERLKGVDSTLKIQPAELGDSAMYLCASAPLSGGYEQYFGPGTRLTVT.